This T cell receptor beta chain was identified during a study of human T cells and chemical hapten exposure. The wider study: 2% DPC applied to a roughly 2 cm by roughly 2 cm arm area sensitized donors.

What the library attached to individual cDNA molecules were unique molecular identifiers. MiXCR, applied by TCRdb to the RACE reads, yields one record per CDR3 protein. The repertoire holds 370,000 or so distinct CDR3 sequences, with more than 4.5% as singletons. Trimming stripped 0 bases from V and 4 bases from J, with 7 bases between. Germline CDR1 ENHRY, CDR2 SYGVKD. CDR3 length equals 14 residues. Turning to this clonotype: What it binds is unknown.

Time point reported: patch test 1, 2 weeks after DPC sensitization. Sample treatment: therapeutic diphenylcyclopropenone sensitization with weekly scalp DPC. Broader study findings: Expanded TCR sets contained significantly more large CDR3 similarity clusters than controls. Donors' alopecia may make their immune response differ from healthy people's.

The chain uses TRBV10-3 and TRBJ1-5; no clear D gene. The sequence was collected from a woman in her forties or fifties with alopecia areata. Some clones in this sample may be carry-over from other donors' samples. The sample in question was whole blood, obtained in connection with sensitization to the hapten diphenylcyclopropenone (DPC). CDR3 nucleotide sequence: TGTGCCATCAGTGAGTCCCCGGGGAATCAGCCCCAGCATTTT. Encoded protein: CAISESPGNQPQHF.